These T cell receptor beta chains were read from a single sample in a study of graft-versus-host responses after intestinal transplantation. Profiled with immunoSEQ multiplex PCR; TCRdb holds only in-frame clones, not every one. The sample contains roughly 100,000 clones, approximately 93% of which appear only once. The antigens for these receptors are not known. This specimen was unstimulated CD8+ T cells sorted from spleen or lymph node cells, taken before intestinal transplant. The receptor set was obtained from a human donor who received an intestinal transplant. Both conserved end residues are part of each CDR3.

length: 17; J: TRBJ2-1; V: TRBV13; CDR3: CASSLGGGSPVWDEQFF
length: 14; J: TRBJ1-1; V: TRBV4-1; CDR3: CASSPRAGSTEAFF
length: 15; J: TRBJ1-2; V: TRBV5-8; CDR3: CASSLRQGPYYGYTF
length: 15; J: TRBJ2-6; V: TRBV30; CDR3: CAWSDSGSGANVLTF
length: 17; J: TRBJ2-7; V: TRBV25-1; CDR3: CASSERGGTGGFYEQYF
length: 17; J: TRBJ2-1; V: TRBV11-2; CDR3: CASSFSSGGGAYNEQFF
length: 13; J: TRBJ1-1; V: TRBV27; CDR3: CASSIGGDTEAFF
length: 14; J: TRBJ2-1; V: TRBV11-1; CDR3: CASSFIGTYNEQFF
length: 15; J: TRBJ2-7; V: TRBV19; CDR3: CASSRGLPFSYEQYF
length: 13; J: TRBJ1-3; V: TRBV7-9; CDR3: CASSPTSGNTIYF
length: 13; J: TRBJ2-5; V: TRBV9; CDR3: CASSVQPQETQYF
length: 15; J: TRBJ1-1; V: TRBV4-1; CDR3: CASSQVGNMNTEAFF
length: 13; J: TRBJ2-2; V: TRBV6-6; CDR3: CASSYGGAGELFF
length: 15; J: TRBJ1-4; V: TRBV4-1; CDR3: CASSPDRGPNEKLFF
length: 16; J: TRBJ2-3; V: TRBV4-1; CDR3: CASSHRMGQGTDTQYF
length: 13; J: TRBJ1-6; V: TRBV5-4; CDR3: CARGAEPNSPLHF
length: 11; J: TRBJ2-7; V: TRBV10-1; CDR3: CASSETGEQYF
length: 15; J: TRBJ1-2; V: TRBV19; CDR3: CASSSDSWTYYGYTF
length: 15; J: TRBJ2-5; V: TRBV19; CDR3: CASSTGLGARETQYF
length: 14; J: TRBJ2-1; V: TRBV5-1; CDR3: CASRQLPKDNEQFF
length: 14; J: TRBJ2-3; V: TRBV30; CDR3: CAWTSGGGTDTQYF
length: 18; J: TRBJ2-5; V: TRBV7-8; CDR3: CASSLGLAGGDVQETQYF
length: 13; J: TRBJ2-7; V: TRBV15; CDR3: CATSSETPYEQYF
length: 18; J: TRBJ1-2; V: TRBV5-6; CDR3: CASSLTGAIKSANYGYTF
length: 13; J: TRBJ1-2; V: TRBV9; CDR3: CASSALNERRYTF
length: 14; J: TRBJ2-3; V: TRBV19; CDR3: CASSIGSATDTQYF
length: 13; J: TRBJ1-2; V: TRBV4-1; CDR3: CASSIDREDGYTF
length: 16; J: TRBJ2-2; V: TRBV6-5; CDR3: CASSLGGGRYTGELFF
length: 13; J: TRBJ1-1; V: TRBV5-6; CDR3: CASSLSFYAEAFF
length: 14; J: TRBJ1-1; V: TRBV4-1; CDR3: CASSQGQVGTEAFF
length: 17; J: TRBJ2-1; V: TRBV5-5; CDR3: CASSLSARARIYWEQFF